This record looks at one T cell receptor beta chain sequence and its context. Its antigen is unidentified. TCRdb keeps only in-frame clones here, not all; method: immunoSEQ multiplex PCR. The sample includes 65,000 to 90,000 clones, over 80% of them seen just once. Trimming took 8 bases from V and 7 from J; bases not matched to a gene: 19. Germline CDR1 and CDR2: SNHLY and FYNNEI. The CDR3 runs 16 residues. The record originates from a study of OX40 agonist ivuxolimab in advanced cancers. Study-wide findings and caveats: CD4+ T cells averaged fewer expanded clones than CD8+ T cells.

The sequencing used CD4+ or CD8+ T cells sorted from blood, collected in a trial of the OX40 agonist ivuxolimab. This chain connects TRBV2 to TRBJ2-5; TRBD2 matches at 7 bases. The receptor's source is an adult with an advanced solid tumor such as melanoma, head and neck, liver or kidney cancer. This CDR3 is CASRASSGRLLRTQYF. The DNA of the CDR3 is TGTGCCAGCCGAGCTAGCTCCGGGAGGTTGCTCCGGACCCAGTACTTC.